This T cell receptor (beta chain) was observed in a study of cytomegalovirus exposure and HLA in healthy donors. In the PCR, 60 Vbeta and 13 Jbeta primers were used. TCRdb's table, derived via immunoSEQ multiplex PCR, lists solely in-frame clones and lacks some. The sample has roughly 140,000 clones; approximately 80% are singletons. Study-level points and caveats: Later, an analysis showed that TCR beta chains associated with HLA were more clonally expanded than others that were equally common.

Germline lookup yields CDR1 SEHNR and CDR2 FQNEAQ (reference sequence). V was pared by 5 bases and J by 4 bases, with 13 bases of the junction left unmatched. This CDR3 has 16 residues. Concerning this clone: The antigen remains unidentified.

The clonotype comes from a man aged 25 to 40 in good health and CMV-seropositive. The chain couples TRBV7-9 to TRBJ1-1, with TRBD1 identical over 7 bases. Sequencing input: PBMCs. The CDR3 region is CASSLVGSGTATEAFF. In DNA form, the CDR3 reads TGTGCCAGCAGCCTAGTTGGGTCAGGGACAGCCACTGAAGCTTTCTTT.